The rows below give T cell receptor beta chains drawn from one sample of a study of blood T cell repertoires in COVID-19. Assay: immunoSEQ multiplex PCR; the TCRdb copy retains only in-frame clones and omits some. The data contain 130,000 to 150,000 clones, about 86% of them singletons. The sequenced sample consisted of peripheral blood. The receptors stem from a woman aged 40 to 50 with acute or convalescent COVID-19. Both conserved end residues are part of each CDR3. Fields, in order: D gene, clone size, J gene, V gene, CDR3 protein, CDR3 DNA. The D gene is left open where the match is weak. Only some rows state a clone size, as once, few, many or a class for expanded clones.

D gene: NA
clone size: NA
J gene: TRBJ2-7
V gene: TRBV4-1
CDR3 protein: CASSQEFRGYEQYF
CDR3 DNA: TGCGCCAGCAGCCAAGAATTTAGGGGCTACGAGCAGTACTTC

D gene: TRBD2
clone size: NA
J gene: TRBJ2-7
V gene: TRBV20-1
CDR3 protein: CSASGTSWQEQYF
CDR3 DNA: TGCAGTGCTAGTGGGACTAGCTGGCAAGAGCAGTACTTC

D gene: TRBD1
clone size: NA
J gene: TRBJ2-4
V gene: TRBV9
CDR3 protein: CASSVAGQGANIQYF
CDR3 DNA: TGTGCCAGCAGCGTAGCCGGACAGGGGGCAAACATTCAGTACTTC

D gene: NA
clone size: NA
J gene: TRBJ2-6
V gene: TRBV6-5
CDR3 protein: CASSYEASGANVLTF
CDR3 DNA: TGTGCCAGCAGTTACGAGGCCTCTGGGGCCAACGTCCTGACTTTC

D gene: NA
clone size: NA
J gene: TRBJ2-2
V gene: TRBV14
CDR3 protein: CASSQASAGELFF
CDR3 DNA: TGTGCCAGCAGCCAGGCTAGCGCCGGGGAGCTGTTTTTT

D gene: TRBD1
clone size: NA
J gene: TRBJ2-5
V gene: TRBV9
CDR3 protein: CASSGRDSKETQYF
CDR3 DNA: TGTGCCAGCAGCGGCCGGGACAGTAAAGAGACCCAGTACTTC

D gene: NA
clone size: few
J gene: TRBJ1-1
V gene: TRBV6-5
CDR3 protein: CASSYGVAPNTEAFF
CDR3 DNA: TGTGCCAGCAGTTACGGAGTGGCCCCGAACACTGAAGCTTTCTTT

D gene: TRBD1
clone size: NA
J gene: TRBJ2-7
V gene: TRBV5-1
CDR3 protein: CASSRTGVPDEQYF
CDR3 DNA: TGCGCCAGCAGCAGGACAGGGGTTCCCGACGAGCAGTACTTC

D gene: NA
clone size: NA
J gene: TRBJ1-2
V gene: TRBV2
CDR3 protein: CASRVQVVINYGYTF
CDR3 DNA: TGTGCCAGCAGAGTACAGGTAGTCATAAACTATGGCTACACCTTC

D gene: TRBD2
clone size: NA
J gene: TRBJ2-7
V gene: TRBV7-2
CDR3 protein: CASSLSSGGGGSYEQYF
CDR3 DNA: TGTGCCAGCAGCTTGTCTAGCGGGGGTGGGGGCTCCTACGAGCAGTACTTC

D gene: NA
clone size: NA
J gene: TRBJ1-4
V gene: TRBV3-1/TRBV3-2
CDR3 protein: CASSQDFGGSNEKLFF
CDR3 DNA: TGTGCCAGCAGCCAAGATTTCGGGGGATCTAATGAAAAACTGTTTTTT

D gene: NA
clone size: NA
J gene: TRBJ1-1
V gene: TRBV19
CDR3 protein: CASSIMSRGNTEAFF
CDR3 DNA: TGTGCCAGTAGTATAATGAGCAGGGGGAACACTGAAGCTTTCTTT

D gene: TRBD1
clone size: NA
J gene: TRBJ2-5
V gene: TRBV5-4
CDR3 protein: CASSSPDRDQETQYF
CDR3 DNA: TGTGCCAGCAGCTCTCCGGACAGGGACCAAGAGACCCAGTACTTC

D gene: NA
clone size: few
J gene: TRBJ2-7
V gene: TRBV4-3
CDR3 protein: CASSQDLTEEQYF
CDR3 DNA: TGCGCCAGCAGCCAAGATTTAACGGAGGAGCAGTACTTC

D gene: TRBD1
clone size: NA
J gene: TRBJ2-5
V gene: TRBV28
CDR3 protein: CASSLRTGETQETQYF
CDR3 DNA: TGTGCCAGCAGTTTGAGGACAGGGGAGACCCAAGAGACCCAGTACTTC

D gene: TRBD1
clone size: NA
J gene: TRBJ2-7
V gene: TRBV5-6
CDR3 protein: CASSLAVGTVPYEQYF
CDR3 DNA: TGTGCCAGCAGCTTGGCCGTGGGGACAGTCCCCTACGAGCAGTACTTC

D gene: NA
clone size: NA
J gene: TRBJ2-3
V gene: TRBV7-9
CDR3 protein: CASSLPYYPDTQYF
CDR3 DNA: TGTGCCAGCAGCTTACCCTACTACCCAGATACGCAGTATTTT

D gene: TRBD1
clone size: NA
J gene: TRBJ1-2
V gene: TRBV5-5
CDR3 protein: CASSLQPGGDGYTF
CDR3 DNA: TGTGCCAGCAGCTTGCAGCCAGGGGGCGATGGCTACACCTTC

D gene: TRBD1
clone size: once
J gene: TRBJ1-6
V gene: TRBV18
CDR3 protein: CASSPPTGANSPLHF
CDR3 DNA: TGTGCCAGCTCACCTCCGACAGGGGCTAATTCACCCCTCCACTTT

D gene: NA
clone size: NA
J gene: TRBJ2-1
V gene: TRBV2
CDR3 protein: CASWGVAAYNEQFF
CDR3 DNA: TGTGCCAGCTGGGGGGTAGCGGCCTACAATGAGCAGTTCTTC

D gene: TRBD2
clone size: NA
J gene: TRBJ2-7
V gene: TRBV5-1
CDR3 protein: CASSLMGLATDEQYF
CDR3 DNA: TGCGCCAGCAGCTTGATGGGACTAGCCACAGACGAGCAGTACTTC

D gene: TRBD1
clone size: NA
J gene: TRBJ1-4
V gene: TRBV7-9
CDR3 protein: CASSLRQGNEKLFF
CDR3 DNA: TGTGCCAGCAGCCTTCGACAGGGTAATGAAAAACTGTTTTTT

D gene: NA
clone size: once
J gene: TRBJ1-1
V gene: TRBV7-2
CDR3 protein: CASSLNSIPTAEAFF
CDR3 DNA: TGTGCCAGCAGCTTGAACTCGATACCTACCGCTGAAGCTTTCTTT

D gene: NA
clone size: NA
J gene: TRBJ2-1
V gene: TRBV9
CDR3 protein: CASSVDGGVYNEQFF
CDR3 DNA: TGTGCCAGCAGCGTAGACGGAGGGGTATACAATGAGCAGTTCTTC

D gene: NA
clone size: NA
J gene: TRBJ1-1
V gene: TRBV12-3/TRBV12-4
CDR3 protein: CASSLEGLAEAFF
CDR3 DNA: TGTGCCAGCAGTTTAGAGGGACTCGCTGAAGCTTTCTTT

D gene: TRBD1
clone size: NA
J gene: TRBJ1-5
V gene: TRBV3-1/TRBV3-2
CDR3 protein: CASSLGQGANSNQPQHF
CDR3 DNA: TGTGCCAGCAGCTTAGGACAGGGGGCAAATAGCAATCAGCCCCAGCATTTT

D gene: NA
clone size: NA
J gene: TRBJ2-7
V gene: TRBV6-6
CDR3 protein: CASSYSGDEQYF
CDR3 DNA: TGTGCCAGCAGTTACTCAGGGGACGAGCAGTACTTC

D gene: NA
clone size: NA
J gene: TRBJ1-2
V gene: TRBV27
CDR3 protein: CASSSLTGYGYTF
CDR3 DNA: TGTGCCAGCAGTTCCCTCACAGGGTATGGCTACACCTTC

D gene: NA
clone size: NA
J gene: TRBJ2-1
V gene: TRBV19
CDR3 protein: CASSIAGDNEQFF
CDR3 DNA: TGTGCCAGTAGTATAGCAGGCGACAATGAGCAGTTCTTC